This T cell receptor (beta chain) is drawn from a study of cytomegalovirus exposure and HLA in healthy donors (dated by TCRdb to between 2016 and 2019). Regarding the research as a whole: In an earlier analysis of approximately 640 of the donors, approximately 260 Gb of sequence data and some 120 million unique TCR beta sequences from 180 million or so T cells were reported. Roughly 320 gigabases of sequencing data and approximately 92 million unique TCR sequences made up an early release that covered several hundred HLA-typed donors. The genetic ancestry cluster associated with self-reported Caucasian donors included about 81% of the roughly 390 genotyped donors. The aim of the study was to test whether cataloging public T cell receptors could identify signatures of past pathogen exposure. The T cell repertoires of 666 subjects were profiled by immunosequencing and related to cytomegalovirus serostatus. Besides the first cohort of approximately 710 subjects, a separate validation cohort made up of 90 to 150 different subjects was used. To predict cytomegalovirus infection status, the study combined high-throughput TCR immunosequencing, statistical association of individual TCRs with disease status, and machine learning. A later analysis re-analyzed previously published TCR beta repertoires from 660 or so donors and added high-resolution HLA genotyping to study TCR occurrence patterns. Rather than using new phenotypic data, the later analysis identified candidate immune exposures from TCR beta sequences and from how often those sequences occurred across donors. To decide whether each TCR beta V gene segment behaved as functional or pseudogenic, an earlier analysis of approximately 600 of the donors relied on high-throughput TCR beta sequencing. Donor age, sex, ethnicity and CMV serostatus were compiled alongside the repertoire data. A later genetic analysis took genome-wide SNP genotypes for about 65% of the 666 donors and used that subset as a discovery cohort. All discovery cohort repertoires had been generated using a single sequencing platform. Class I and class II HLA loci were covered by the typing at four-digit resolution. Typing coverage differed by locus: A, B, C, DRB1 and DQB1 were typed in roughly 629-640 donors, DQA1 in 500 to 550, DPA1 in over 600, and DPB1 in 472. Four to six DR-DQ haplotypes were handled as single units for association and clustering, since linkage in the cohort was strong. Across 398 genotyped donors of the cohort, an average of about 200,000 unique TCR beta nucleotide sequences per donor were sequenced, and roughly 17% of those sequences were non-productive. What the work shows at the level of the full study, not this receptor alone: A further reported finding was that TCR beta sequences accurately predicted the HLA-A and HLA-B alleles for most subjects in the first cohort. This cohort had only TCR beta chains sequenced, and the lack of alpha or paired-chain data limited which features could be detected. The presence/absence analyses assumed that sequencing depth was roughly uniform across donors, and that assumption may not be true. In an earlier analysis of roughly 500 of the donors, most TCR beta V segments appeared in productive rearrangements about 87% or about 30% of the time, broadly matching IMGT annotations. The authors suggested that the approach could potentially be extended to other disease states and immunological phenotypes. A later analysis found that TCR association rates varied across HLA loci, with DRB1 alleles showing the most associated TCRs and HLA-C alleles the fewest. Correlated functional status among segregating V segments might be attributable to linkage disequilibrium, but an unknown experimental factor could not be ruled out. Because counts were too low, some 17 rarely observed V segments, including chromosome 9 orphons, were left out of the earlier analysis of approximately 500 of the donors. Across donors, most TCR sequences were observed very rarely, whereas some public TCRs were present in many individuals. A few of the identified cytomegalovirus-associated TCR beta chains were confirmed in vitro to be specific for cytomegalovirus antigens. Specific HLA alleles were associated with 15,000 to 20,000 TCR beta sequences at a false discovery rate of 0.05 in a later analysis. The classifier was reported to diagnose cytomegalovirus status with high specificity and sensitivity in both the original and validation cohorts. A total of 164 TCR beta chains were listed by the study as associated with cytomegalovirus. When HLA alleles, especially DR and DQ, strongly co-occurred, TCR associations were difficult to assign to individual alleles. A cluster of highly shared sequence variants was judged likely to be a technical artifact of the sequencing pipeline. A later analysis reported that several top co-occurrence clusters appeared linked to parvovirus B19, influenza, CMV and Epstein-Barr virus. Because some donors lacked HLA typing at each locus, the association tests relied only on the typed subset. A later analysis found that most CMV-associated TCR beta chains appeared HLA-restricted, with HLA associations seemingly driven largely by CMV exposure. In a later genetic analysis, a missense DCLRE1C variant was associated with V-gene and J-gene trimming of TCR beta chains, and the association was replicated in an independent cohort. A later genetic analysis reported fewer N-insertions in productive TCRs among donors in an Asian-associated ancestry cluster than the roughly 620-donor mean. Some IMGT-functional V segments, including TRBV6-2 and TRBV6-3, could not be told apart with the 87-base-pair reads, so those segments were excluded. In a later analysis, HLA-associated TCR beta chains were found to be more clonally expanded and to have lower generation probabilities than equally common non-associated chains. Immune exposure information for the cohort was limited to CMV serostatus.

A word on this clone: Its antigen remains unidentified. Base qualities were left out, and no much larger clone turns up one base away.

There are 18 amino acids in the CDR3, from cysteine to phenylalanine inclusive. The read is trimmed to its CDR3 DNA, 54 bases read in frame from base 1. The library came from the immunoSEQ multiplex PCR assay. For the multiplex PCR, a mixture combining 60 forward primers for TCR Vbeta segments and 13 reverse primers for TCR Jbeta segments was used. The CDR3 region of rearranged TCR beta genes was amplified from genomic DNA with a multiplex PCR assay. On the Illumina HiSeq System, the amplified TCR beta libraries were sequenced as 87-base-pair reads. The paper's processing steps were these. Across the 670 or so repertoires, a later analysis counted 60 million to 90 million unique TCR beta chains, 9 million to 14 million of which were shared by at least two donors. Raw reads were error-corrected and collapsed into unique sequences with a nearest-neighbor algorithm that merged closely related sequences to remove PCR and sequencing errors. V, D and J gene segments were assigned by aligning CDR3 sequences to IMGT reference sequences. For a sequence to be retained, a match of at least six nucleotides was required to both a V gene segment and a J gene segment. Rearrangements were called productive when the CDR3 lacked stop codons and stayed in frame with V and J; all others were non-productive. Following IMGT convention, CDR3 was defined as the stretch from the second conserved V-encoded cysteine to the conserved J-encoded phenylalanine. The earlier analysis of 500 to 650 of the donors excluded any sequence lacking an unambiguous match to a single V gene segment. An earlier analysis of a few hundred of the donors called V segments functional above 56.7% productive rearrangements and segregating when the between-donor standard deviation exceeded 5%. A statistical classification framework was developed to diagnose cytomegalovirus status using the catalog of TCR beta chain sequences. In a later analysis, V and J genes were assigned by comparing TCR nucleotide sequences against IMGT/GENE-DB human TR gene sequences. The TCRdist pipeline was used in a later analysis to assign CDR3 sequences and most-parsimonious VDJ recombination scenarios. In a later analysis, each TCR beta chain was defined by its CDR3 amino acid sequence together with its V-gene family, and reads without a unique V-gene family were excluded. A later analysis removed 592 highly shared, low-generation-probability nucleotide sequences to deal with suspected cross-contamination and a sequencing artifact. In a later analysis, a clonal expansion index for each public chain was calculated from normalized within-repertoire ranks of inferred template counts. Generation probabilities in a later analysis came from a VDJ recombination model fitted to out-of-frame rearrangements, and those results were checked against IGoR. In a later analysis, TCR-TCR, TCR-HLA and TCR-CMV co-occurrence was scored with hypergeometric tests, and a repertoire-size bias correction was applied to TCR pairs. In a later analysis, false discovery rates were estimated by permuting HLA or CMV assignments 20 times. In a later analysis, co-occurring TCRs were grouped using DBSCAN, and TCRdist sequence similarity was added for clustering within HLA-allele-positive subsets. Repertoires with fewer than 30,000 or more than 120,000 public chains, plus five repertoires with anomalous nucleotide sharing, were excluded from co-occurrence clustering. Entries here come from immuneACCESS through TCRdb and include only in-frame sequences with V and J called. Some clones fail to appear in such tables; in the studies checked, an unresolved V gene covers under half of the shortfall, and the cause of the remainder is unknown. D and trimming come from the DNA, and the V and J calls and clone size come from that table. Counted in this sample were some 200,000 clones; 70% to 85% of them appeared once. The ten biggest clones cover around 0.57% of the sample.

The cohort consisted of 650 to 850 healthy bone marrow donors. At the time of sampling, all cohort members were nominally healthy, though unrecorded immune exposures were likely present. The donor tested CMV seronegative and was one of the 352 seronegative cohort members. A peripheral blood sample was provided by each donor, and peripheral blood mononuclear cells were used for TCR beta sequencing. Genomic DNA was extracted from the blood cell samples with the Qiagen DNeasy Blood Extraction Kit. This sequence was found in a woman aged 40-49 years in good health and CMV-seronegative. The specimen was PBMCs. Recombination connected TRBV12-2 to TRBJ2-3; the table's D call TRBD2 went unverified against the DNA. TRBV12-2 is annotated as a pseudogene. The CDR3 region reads CASRLALKGGLYTDTQYF. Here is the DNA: TGTGCAAGTCGCTTAGCCCTGAAAGGAGGGCTCTACACAGATACGCAGTATTTT.